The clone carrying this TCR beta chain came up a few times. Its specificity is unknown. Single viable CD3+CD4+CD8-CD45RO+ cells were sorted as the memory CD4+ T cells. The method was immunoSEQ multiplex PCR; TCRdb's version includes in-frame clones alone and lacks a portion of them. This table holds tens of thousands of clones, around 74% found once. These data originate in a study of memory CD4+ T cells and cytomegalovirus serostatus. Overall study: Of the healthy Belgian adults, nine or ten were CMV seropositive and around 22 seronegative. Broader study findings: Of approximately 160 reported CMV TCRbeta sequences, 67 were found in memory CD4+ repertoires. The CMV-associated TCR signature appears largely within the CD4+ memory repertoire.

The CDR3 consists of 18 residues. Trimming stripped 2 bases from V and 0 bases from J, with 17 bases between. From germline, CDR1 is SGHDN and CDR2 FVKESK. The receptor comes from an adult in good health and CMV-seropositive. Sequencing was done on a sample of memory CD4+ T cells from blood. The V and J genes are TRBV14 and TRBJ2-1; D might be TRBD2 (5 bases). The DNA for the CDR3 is TGTGCCAGCAGCCAAAAGCGTTCGGGCCGGGGCTCCTACAATGAGCAGTTCTTC. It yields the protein CASSQKRSGRGSYNEQFF.